One sample yielded the 8 T cell receptor beta chains listed below, sequenced in a study of blood T cell repertoires in COVID-19. Profiled with immunoSEQ multiplex PCR; TCRdb holds only in-frame clones, not every one. This table holds 150,000 to 200,000 clones, about 88% found once. The source material was peripheral blood. All receptors come from a woman of 80 years or more in a cohort sampled during active or convalescent COVID-19.

The chain is built from TRBV30 and TRBJ2-5; 8 bases are a match to TRBD2. With 0 bases clipped from V and 5 bases from J, the junction kept 8 bases outside the gene matches. There are 15 residues in the CDR3. Germline CDR1 reads GTSNPN; CDR2 reads SVGIG (reference sequence). The CDR3 is CAWSVQAGVGETQYF. The CDR3 DNA reads as TGTGCCTGGAGTGTTCAAGCGGGAGTAGGGGAGACCCAGTACTTC.

V is TRBV6-5 and J is TRBJ1-5; no clear D. The CDR3 has 15 amino acids. Trimming pared 7 bases from V and 2 bases from J, leaving 15 bases between. Germline V gene lookup returns CDR1 MNHEY and CDR2 SVGAGI. The CDR3 spells CASKSPGIGNQPQHF. As DNA, the CDR3 is TGTGCCAGCAAGTCTCCCGGGATAGGCAATCAGCCCCAGCATTTT.

V and J are TRBV5-1 and TRBJ1-2; no firm D call. With 0 bases removed from V and 2 bases from J, the gap between germline ends came to 5 bases. The CDR3 contains 13 residues. Germline CDR1 reads SGHRS; CDR2 reads YFSETQ. CDR3 residues: CASSLGGNYGYTF. The CDR3 DNA is TGCGCCAGCAGCTTGGGAGGGAACTATGGCTACACCTTC.

V usage is TRBV18 and J usage is TRBJ1-4; D is perhaps TRBD1 (5 bases). The CDR3 length is 15 residues. Germline CDR1 reads KGHSH; CDR2 reads LQKENI. Trimming pared 0 bases from V and 8 bases from J, leaving 13 bases between. The CDR3 DNA follows: TGTGCCAGCTCACCACCGGGCAGGGCAGAAGAAAAACTGTTTTTT. Amino acids: CASSPPGRAEEKLFF.

The chain uses TRBV5-1 and TRBJ1-3, with D possibly being TRBD1 (5 bases). Looked up from germline, CDR1 is SGHRS and CDR2 is YFSETQ. There are 17 residues in the CDR3. The V end lost 0 bases, the J end lost 0 bases, and 13 bases lay between the germline ends. The DNA for the CDR3 is TGCGCCAGCAGCTTGGCCCCTAGACAGCTCTCTGGAAACACCATATATTTT. Amino acids: CASSLAPRQLSGNTIYF.

The CDR3 nucleotides are TGTGCCAGCAGCTCGGGACAGGGGAACTATGGCTACACCTTC. It translates to CASSSGQGNYGYTF. The genes are TRBV7-2 and TRBJ1-2; 10 bases map to TRBD1. With 4 bases clipped from V and 2 bases from J, the junction kept 1 base outside the gene matches. Germline V gives CDR1 SGHTA, CDR2 FQGNSA. The CDR3 has 14 residues.

The V gene is TRBV11-3, the J gene TRBJ1-3; the match to TRBD1 covers 8 bases. Unmatched junction bases numbered 7, after V lost 3 bases and J lost 3 bases. From germline, CDR1 is SGHNT and CDR2 YENEEA. The CDR3 contains 16 residues. The CDR3 nucleotides are TGTGCCAGCAGCTTTATGACAGGGGATTTTGGAAACACCATATATTTT. Protein sequence: CASSFMTGDFGNTIYF.

V and J are TRBV9 and TRBJ2-3; D gene unclear. Germline V gene sequence: CDR1 SGDLS, CDR2 YYNGEE. V was clipped by 0 bases and J by 1 base, with 6 bases between them. This CDR3 is built from 14 residues. The CDR3 nucleotides are TGTGCCAGCAGCGTAGGCCAGGGCACAGATACGCAGTATTTT. Translation gives CASSVGQGTDTQYF.